Described below is a single TCR beta chain sequence and its context. This sample was taken from a study of blood T cell repertoires in COVID-19. Turning to the study itself: PBMCs, B-cell-depleted T cells, or T cells were the source of the cDNA or gDNA that made up the material.

TCRdb keeps only in-frame clones here, not all; method: immunoSEQ multiplex PCR. The sample consists of 120,000 or so clones, 70% to 80% of them appearing once. Input material: peripheral blood. The sequence came from a man in his forties with active or convalescent COVID-19.

CDR3 loop: CASSPGGTNYEQYF. In DNA form, the CDR3 reads TGCGCCAGCAGCCCCGGGGGGACCAACTACGAGCAGTACTTC. This rearrangement joins TRBV5-1 to TRBJ2-7, with 7 positions matching TRBD2. Per germline, CDR1 SGHRS and CDR2 YFSETQ. The CDR3 totals 14 residues. V shed 4 bases, J shed 3 bases, and the junction held 7 bases outside the gene matches.